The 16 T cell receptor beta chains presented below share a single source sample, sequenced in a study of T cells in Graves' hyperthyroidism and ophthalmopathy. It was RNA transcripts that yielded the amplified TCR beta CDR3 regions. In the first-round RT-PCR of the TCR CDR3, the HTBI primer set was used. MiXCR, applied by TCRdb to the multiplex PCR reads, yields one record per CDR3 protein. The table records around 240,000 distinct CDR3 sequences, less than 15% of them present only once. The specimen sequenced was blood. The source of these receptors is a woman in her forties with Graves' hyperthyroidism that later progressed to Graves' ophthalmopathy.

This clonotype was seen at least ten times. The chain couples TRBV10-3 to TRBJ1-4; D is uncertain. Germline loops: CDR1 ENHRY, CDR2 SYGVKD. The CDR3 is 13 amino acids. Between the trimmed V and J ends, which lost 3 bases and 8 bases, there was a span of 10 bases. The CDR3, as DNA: TGTGCCATCAGTGAAGAGGGAAGGGAAAAACTGTTTTTT. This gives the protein CAISEEGREKLFF.

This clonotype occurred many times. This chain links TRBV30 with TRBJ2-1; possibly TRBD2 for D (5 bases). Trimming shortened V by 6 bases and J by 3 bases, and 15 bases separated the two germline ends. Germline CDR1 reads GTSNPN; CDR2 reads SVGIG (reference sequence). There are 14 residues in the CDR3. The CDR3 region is CACKGRRVYNEQFF. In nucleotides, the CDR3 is TGTGCCTGCAAGGGAAGGCGGGTCTACAATGAGCAGTTCTTC.

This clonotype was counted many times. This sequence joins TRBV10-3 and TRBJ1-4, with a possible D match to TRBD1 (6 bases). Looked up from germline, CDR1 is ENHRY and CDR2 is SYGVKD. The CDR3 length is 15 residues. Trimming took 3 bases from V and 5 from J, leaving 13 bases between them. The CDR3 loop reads CAISDTGTRNEKLFF. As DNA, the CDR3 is TGTGCCATCAGTGATACAGGGACTAGGAATGAAAAACTGTTTTTT.

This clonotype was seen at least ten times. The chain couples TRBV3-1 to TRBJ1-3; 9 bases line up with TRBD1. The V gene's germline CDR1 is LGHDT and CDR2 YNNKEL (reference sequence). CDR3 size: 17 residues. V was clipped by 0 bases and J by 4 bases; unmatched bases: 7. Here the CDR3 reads CASSQDLQGAKGNTIYF. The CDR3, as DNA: TGTGCCAGCAGCCAAGACCTACAGGGGGCGAAAGGAAACACCATATATTTT.

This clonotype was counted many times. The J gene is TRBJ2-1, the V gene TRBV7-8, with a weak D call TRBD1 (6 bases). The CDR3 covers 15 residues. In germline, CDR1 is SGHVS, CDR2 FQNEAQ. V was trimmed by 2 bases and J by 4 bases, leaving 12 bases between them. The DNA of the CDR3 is TGTGCCAGCAGCTTAATGATCGGACAGTACAATGAGCAGTTCTTC. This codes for CASSLMIGQYNEQFF.

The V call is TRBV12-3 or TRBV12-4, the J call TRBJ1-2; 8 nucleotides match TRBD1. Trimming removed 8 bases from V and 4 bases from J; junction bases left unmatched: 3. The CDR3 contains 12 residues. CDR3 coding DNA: TGTGCCAGCGGACAGGGTGTCTATGGCTACACCTTC. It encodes CASGQGVYGYTF.

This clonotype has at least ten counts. CDR3 sequence reads: CASSDQVAGSTVSGANVLTF. The CDR3 nucleotides read TGTGCCAGCAGTGATCAGGTGGCGGGCTCGACGGTATCTGGGGCCAACGTCCTGACTTTC. V usage is TRBV2 and J usage is TRBJ2-6, with a tentative D call TRBD2 (5 bases). Trimming removed 3 bases at V and 1 base at J, with 22 bases between. This CDR3 has 20 residues. Germline V gives CDR1 SNHLY, CDR2 FYNNEI.

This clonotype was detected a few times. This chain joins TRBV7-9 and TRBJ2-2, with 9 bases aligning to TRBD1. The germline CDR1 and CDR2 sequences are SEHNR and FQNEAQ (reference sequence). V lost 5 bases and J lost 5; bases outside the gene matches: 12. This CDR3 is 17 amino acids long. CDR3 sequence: CASSPWRDRVETGELFF. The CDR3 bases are TGTGCCAGCAGCCCATGGCGGGACAGGGTAGAAACCGGGGAGCTGTTTTTT.

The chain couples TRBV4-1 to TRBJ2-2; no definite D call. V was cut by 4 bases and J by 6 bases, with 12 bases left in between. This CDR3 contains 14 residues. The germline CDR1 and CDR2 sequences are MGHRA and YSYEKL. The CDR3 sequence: CASSPFWSPGELFF. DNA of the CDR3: TGCGCCAGCAGCCCCTTCTGGAGTCCCGGGGAGCTGTTTTTT.

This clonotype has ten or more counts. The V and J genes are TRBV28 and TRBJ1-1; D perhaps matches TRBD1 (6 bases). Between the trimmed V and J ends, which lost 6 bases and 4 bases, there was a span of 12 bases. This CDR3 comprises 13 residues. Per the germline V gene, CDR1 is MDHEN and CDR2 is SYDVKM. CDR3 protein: CASSLTGTTEAFF. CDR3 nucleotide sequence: TGTGCCAGCAGCCTAACAGGGACCACTGAAGCTTTCTTT.

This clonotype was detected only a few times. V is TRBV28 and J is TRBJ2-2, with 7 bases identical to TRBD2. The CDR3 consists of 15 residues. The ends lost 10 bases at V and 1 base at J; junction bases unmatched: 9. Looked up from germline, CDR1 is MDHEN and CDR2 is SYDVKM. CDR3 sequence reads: CATMGREENTGELFF. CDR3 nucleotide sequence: TGTGCCACCATGGGGAGGGAGGAGAACACCGGGGAGCTGTTTTTT. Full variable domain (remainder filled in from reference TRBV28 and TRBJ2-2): DVKVTQSSRYLVKRTGEKVFLECVQDMDHENMFWYRQDPGLGLRLIYFSYDVKMKEKGDIPEGYSVSREKKERFSLILESASTNQTSMYLCATMGREENTGELFFGEGSRLTVL.

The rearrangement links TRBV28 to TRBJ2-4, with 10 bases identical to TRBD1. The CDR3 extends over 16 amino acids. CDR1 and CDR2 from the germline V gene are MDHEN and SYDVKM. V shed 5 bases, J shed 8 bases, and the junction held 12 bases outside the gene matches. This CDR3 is CASSNQPGQGRDIQYF. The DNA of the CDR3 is TGTGCCAGCAGTAATCAACCGGGACAGGGGCGAGACATTCAGTACTTC.

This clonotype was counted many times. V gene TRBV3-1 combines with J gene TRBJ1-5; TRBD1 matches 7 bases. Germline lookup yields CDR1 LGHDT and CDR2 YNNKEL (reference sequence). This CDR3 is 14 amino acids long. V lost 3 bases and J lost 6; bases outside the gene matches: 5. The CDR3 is CASSHSGGGQPQHF. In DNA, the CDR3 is TGTGCCAGCAGCCACTCAGGGGGGGGTCAGCCCCAGCATTTT.

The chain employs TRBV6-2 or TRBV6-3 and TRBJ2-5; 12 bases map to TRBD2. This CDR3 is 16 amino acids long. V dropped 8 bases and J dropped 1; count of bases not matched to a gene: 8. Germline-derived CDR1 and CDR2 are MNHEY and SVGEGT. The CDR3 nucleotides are TGTGCCAGCTCAACCTGGACTAGCGGGGTCCAAGAGACCCAGTACTTC. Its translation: CASSTWTSGVQETQYF.

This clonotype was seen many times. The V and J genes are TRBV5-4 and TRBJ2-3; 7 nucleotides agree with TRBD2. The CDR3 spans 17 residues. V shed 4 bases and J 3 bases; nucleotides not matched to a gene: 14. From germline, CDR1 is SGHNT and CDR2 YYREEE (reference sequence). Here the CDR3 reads CASSPVLGEGGTDTQYF. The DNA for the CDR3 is TGTGCCAGCAGCCCCGTATTGGGGGAGGGCGGGACAGATACGCAGTATTTT.

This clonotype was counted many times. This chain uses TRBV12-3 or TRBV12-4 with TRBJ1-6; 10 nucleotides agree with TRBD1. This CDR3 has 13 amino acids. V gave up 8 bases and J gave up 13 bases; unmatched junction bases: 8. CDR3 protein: CASRRTGGNPLHF. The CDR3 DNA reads TGTGCCAGCCGTAGGACAGGGGGTAACCCCCTCCACTTT.